A selection of T cell receptor beta chains follows, all from one sample in a study of blood T cell repertoires in COVID-19. TCRdb's copy holds only in-frame clones and misses some; the assay was immunoSEQ multiplex PCR. This repertoire shows fewer than 250,000 clones, 80% to 90% found once; its top ten account for 3% to 4%. The sequencing input was PBMCs or T cells enriched from blood (not recorded which). The receptors stem from a woman aged 40 to 50 with acute COVID-19. Both conserved end residues are part of each CDR3. A D gene is named only where the DNA matches it firmly. Clone sizes are given selectively: once, few, many, or a class where the clone is expanded.

CDR3aa | CDR3nt | j_gene | len | abundance | v_gene | d_gene
CASRSPGRGESPLHF | TGTGCCAGCAGGTCCCCGGGGAGGGGAGAATCACCCCTCCACTTT | TRBJ1-6 | 15 | once | TRBV2 | NA
CASSQLRGLAGLDEQFF | TGTGCCAGCAGCCAACTGCGGGGACTAGCGGGATTGGATGAGCAGTTCTTC | TRBJ2-1 | 17 | once | TRBV3-1/TRBV3-2 | TRBD2
CASSSGTSGIDLGTDTQYF | TGTGCCAGCAGCTCCGGGACTAGCGGGATAGACTTGGGCACAGATACGCAGTATTTT | TRBJ2-3 | 19 | NA | TRBV5-6 | TRBD2
CASSSTVGRGHEQYF | TGTGCCAGCAGCTCTACCGTGGGCAGGGGGCACGAGCAGTACTTC | TRBJ2-7 | 15 | NA | TRBV6-5 | TRBD1
CATGGTSGELFF | TGTGCCACCGGAGGGACTTCCGGGGAGCTGTTTTTT | TRBJ2-2 | 12 | NA | TRBV6-5 | NA
CASSPPRGGNQPQHF | TGTGCCAGCAGTCCCCCAAGGGGAGGGAATCAGCCCCAGCATTTT | TRBJ1-5 | 15 | NA | TRBV28 | NA
CASSLSAGGLGDTQYF | TGTGCCAGCAGCTTAAGCGCGGGAGGGCTGGGAGATACGCAGTATTTT | TRBJ2-3 | 16 | few | TRBV7-3 | TRBD2
CASSFSSGRGNEQFF | TGTGCCAGCAGCTTCTCCAGCGGGAGGGGCAATGAGCAGTTCTTC | TRBJ2-1 | 15 | few | TRBV11-2 | TRBD2
CASSRSLTGSYEQYF | TGCGCCAGCAGCCGCTCCTTGACAGGGTCCTACGAGCAGTACTTC | TRBJ2-7 | 15 | few | TRBV4-3 | TRBD1
CASSSPTKPYEQYF | TGTGCCAGCAGTTCCCCCACAAAACCCTACGAGCAGTACTTC | TRBJ2-7 | 14 | NA | TRBV28 | NA
CASTTTMAGELFF | TGTGCCAGTACCACTACGATGGCCGGGGAGCTGTTTTTT | TRBJ2-2 | 13 | NA | TRBV19 | NA
CASTSSSLMDTQYF | TGCGCCAGCACCTCGTCTAGCCTTATGGATACGCAGTATTTT | TRBJ2-3 | 14 | NA | TRBV5-1 | NA
CASSYGQQETQYF | TGTGCCAGCTCATATGGACAGCAAGAGACCCAGTACTTC | TRBJ2-5 | 13 | NA | TRBV18 | NA
CASSVRGPGNTIYF | TGTGCCAGCAGCGTGAGAGGGCCTGGAAACACCATATATTTT | TRBJ1-3 | 14 | NA | TRBV9 | NA
CASSPPKAGEETQYF | TGCGCCAGCAGCCCACCCAAAGCGGGAGAAGAGACCCAGTACTTC | TRBJ2-5 | 15 | NA | TRBV5-1 | TRBD2
CASTRAGGPGETQYF | TGTGCCAGCACCAGAGCGGGAGGGCCGGGCGAGACCCAGTACTTC | TRBJ2-5 | 15 | NA | TRBV7-9 | TRBD2
CASSEREGLIRETQYF | TGTGCCAGTTCCGAGCGGGAGGGTCTCATAAGAGAGACCCAGTACTTC | TRBJ2-5 | 16 | NA | TRBV19 | TRBD2
CASSRERGNNEQFF | TGTGCCAGCTCCCGGGAGCGGGGGAACAATGAGCAGTTCTTC | TRBJ2-1 | 14 | NA | TRBV27 | TRBD2
CASSQVALRAGVSRGYNEQFF | TGTGCCAGCAGCCAAGTGGCCCTGAGAGCGGGAGTTTCGCGTGGTTACAATGAGCAGTTCTTC | TRBJ2-1 | 21 | NA | TRBV14 | TRBD2
CASSFGGLVNEQYF | TGTGCCAGCAGTTTCGGAGGGCTTGTCAACGAGCAGTACTTC | TRBJ2-7 | 14 | NA | TRBV28 | NA
CASTPSTVRLGGPGELFF | TGTGCCAGTACCCCGAGTACAGTCCGCTTGGGAGGGCCCGGGGAGCTGTTTTTT | TRBJ2-2 | 18 | NA | TRBV19 | TRBD2